These 2 T cell receptor beta chains were sequenced from one sample in a study of cytomegalovirus exposure and HLA in healthy donors. In the PCR, 60 Vbeta and 13 Jbeta primers were used. Produced via immunoSEQ multiplex PCR; TCRdb's table is partial and in-frame only. The table records roughly 140,000 clones, around 79% of them present only once. The sample comprised PBMCs. The source is a woman aged 30 to 39 in good health and CMV-seronegative.

V is TRBV6-5 and J is TRBJ1-2; TRBD1 is a possible D gene (6 bases). Trimming took off 6 bases at V and 1 base at J, with 15 bases between the two ends. Per germline, CDR1 MNHEY and CDR2 SVGAGI. This CDR3 spans 15 amino acids. In DNA form, the CDR3 reads TGTGCCAGCAGATGGTTAGGGGACATTAACTATGGCTACACCTTC. Translated, it gives CASRWLGDINYGYTF.

V is TRBV6-5 and J is TRBJ2-3; perhaps TRBD1 as D (6 bases). Per the germline V gene, CDR1 is MNHEY and CDR2 is SVGAGI. Trimming removed 5 bases at V and 7 bases at J, with 19 bases between. The CDR3 totals 15 residues. For the CDR3, the DNA is TGTGCCAGCAGTCGTTTGCGAGAGGGGGATCATACGCAGTATTTT. The encoded protein is CASSRLREGDHTQYF.